This T cell receptor (beta chain) was captured by sequencing in a study of T cells in localized non-small cell lung cancer. Only in-frame clones appear in the TCRdb table, and some are missing; sequencing was by immunoSEQ multiplex PCR. The sample has over a thousand clones, roughly a fifth seen once. The adjacent lung that was sampled lay at least 2 cm from the tumor margin and showed no atypia. Trimming took 5 bases from V and 0 from J, leaving 8 bases between them. The CDR3 has 13 amino acids. CDR1 and CDR2 (germline): SGDLS, YYNGEE. On this clone: Its matching antigen is unknown.

General observations from the study: Uninvolved adjacent lung had the highest recorded T cell clonality, with tumor below it. Longer overall survival accompanied higher blood T cell density. There were a median around 53 of the top 100 tumor clones appearing in adjacent lung.

This TCR derives from a woman between 40 and 69 years old with stage I lung adenocarcinoma. Sequences were derived from normal lung tissue next to the tumor, sampled before any cancer treatment. The V and J genes are TRBV9 and TRBJ1-1; D is undetermined. The CDR3 DNA follows: TGTGCCAGCAGGGAACTTATGAACACTGAAGCTTTCTTT. Protein: CASRELMNTEAFF.